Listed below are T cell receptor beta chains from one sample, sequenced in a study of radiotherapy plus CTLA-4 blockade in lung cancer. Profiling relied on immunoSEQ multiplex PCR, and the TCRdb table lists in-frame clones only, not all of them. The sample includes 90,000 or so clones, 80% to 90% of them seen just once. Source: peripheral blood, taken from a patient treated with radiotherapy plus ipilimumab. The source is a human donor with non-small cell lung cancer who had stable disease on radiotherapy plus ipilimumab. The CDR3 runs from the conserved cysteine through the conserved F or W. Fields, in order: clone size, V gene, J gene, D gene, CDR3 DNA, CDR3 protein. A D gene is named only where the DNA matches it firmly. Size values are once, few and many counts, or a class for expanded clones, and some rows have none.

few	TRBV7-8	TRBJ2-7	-	TGTGCCAGCAGCTTAGGGGGGCAGGGACGTTCCTACGAGCAGTACTTC	CASSLGGQGRSYEQYF
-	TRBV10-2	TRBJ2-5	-	TGCGCCGGGGTGGGAGGGGGGAAACGGGAGACCCAGTACTTC	CAGVGGGKRETQYF
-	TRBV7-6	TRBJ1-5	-	TGTGCCAGCAGCTTAGCGGCCCCGGGGGAGCCCCAGCATTTT	CASSLAAPGEPQHF
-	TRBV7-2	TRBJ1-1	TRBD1	TGTGCCAGCAGACCGGGACAGGGTTCCACTGAAGCTTTCTTT	CASRPGQGSTEAFF
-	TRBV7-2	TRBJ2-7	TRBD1	TGTGCCAGCAGCTTACGGGGCAGGGGGTCCGAGCAGTACTTC	CASSLRGRGSEQYF
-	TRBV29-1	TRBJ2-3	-	TGCAGCGTTGAAGCCGGAACAGGCGGGCAGTATTTT	CSVEAGTGGQYF
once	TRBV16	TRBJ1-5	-	TGTGCCAGCAGCCAATCGGGGCAGGGCAGCAATCAGCCCCAGCATTTT	CASSQSGQGSNQPQHF
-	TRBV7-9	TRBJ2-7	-	TGTGCCAGCAGCTTAGCGACAGCCTACGAGCAGTACTTC	CASSLATAYEQYF
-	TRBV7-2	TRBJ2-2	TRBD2	TGTGCCAGCAGCCCCGGGAGGGTAGCGGGGGGTGACGGGGAGCTGTTTTTT	CASSPGRVAGGDGELFF
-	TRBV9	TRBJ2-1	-	TGTGCCAGCAGCGAGAGAGCCGACGCCTACAATGAGCAGTTCTTC	CASSERADAYNEQFF
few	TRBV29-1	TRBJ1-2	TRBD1	TGCAGCGTTGAAGAGACAGGGAAGGTCTATGGCTACACCTTC	CSVEETGKVYGYTF
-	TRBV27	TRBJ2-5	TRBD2	TGTGCCAGCAGTATGGGACTAGCTGGGTCGACCCAGTACTTC	CASSMGLAGSTQYF
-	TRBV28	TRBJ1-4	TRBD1	TGTGCCAGCAGTAGCGACAGGGGCCAGAGGACTGAAAAACTGTTTTTT	CASSSDRGQRTEKLFF
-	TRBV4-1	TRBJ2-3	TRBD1	TGCGCCAGCAGCCTAAGGGGACAGCCTCGCACAGATACGCAGTATTTT	CASSLRGQPRTDTQYF
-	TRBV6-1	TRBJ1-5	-	TGTGCCAGCAGTGAAGTGCGGGAAAGAGGCAATCAGCCCCAGCATTTT	CASSEVRERGNQPQHF
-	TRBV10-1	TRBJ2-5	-	TGCGCCAGCAGCGTCGGGACAATCCAAGAGACCCAGTACTTC	CASSVGTIQETQYF
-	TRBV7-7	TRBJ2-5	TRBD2	TGTGCCAGCAGCTCCGGACTAGGGGAGACCCAGTACTTC	CASSSGLGETQYF
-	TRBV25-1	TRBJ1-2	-	TGTGCCAGCAGTGAAGAAGTCGTTGATGGCTACACCTTC	CASSEEVVDGYTF
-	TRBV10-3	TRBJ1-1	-	TGTGCCGTTAAAAGGGAAGGGGCGCTGTCTGAAGCTTTCTTT	CAVKREGALSEAFF
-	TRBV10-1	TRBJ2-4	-	TGCGCCAGCAGTGAGTCGATGGTAAACATTCAGTACTTC	CASSESMVNIQYF
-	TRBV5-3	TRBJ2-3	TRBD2	TGTGCCAGAAGCCTGGGACTAGCGGGAGAGACCACAGATACGCAGTATTTT	CARSLGLAGETTDTQYF
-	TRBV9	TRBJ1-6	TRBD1	TGTGCCAGCAGCGTAGCTCAGACAGGGTATAATTCACCCCTCCACTTT	CASSVAQTGYNSPLHF
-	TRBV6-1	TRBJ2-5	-	TGTGCCAGCAGTGCCGAGGACGGAGCCTCGGAGACCCAGTACTTC	CASSAEDGASETQYF
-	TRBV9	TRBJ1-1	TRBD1	TGTGCCAGCAGCGTAGAGGTCAGGGGGGCCACTGAAGCTTTCTTT	CASSVEVRGATEAFF
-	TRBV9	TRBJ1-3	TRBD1	TGTGCCAGCAGCTTTACGGGACAGGGGGTGACAAGCTCTGGAAACACCATATATTTT	CASSFTGQGVTSSGNTIYF
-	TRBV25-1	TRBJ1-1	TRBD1	TGTGCCAGCAGTGAATGGGGACAGGGCGGGTGGGAGGCTTTCTTT	CASSEWGQGGWEAFF
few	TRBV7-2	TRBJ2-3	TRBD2	TGTGCCAGCAGCGCTAGCGGGAGGGCCACAGATACGCAGTATTTT	CASSASGRATDTQYF
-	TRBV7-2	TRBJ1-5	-	TGTGCCAGCAGCTTGGGTAGGGGGAATCAGCCCCAGCATTTT	CASSLGRGNQPQHF
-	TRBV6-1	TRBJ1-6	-	TGTGCCAGCAATCGGGAAATGGGGCTCACCCTCCACTTT	CASNREMGLTLHF
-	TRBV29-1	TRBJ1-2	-	TGCAGCGTAGCCCGGGCGGGCTATGGCTACACCTTC	CSVARAGYGYTF
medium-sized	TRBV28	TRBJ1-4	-	TGTGCCAGCAGTCCAGGGGCGCGGAATGAAAAACTGTTTTTT	CASSPGARNEKLFF
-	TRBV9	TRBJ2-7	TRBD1	TGTGCCAGCAGCGTGGGCAGGGGGCCCTACGAGCAGTACTTC	CASSVGRGPYEQYF
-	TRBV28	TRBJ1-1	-	TGTGCCAGCAGTTTAAGCCACCAGGGCGCTGAAGCTTTCTTT	CASSLSHQGAEAFF
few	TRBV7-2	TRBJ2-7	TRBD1	TGTGCCAGCAGCCTGACAGGGCGCTACGAGCAGTACTTC	CASSLTGRYEQYF
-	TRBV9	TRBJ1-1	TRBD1	TGTGCCAGCAGCAAGGGGACAGGGAGGCCTGAAGCTTTCTTT	CASSKGTGRPEAFF
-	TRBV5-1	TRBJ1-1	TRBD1	TGCGCCAGCAGCCGCCGCGGGTCTACAGGGGGCACTGAAGCTTTCTTT	CASSRRGSTGGTEAFF